The rows below give T cell receptor beta chains drawn from one sample of a study of blood T cells in healthy people across ages. TCRdb used MiXCR to reprocess the 5' RACE reads, holding one entry per CDR3 protein. Of hundreds of thousands of distinct CDR3 sequences listed, around 26% were seen once; the top ten hold 17%. The material sequenced was blood. Receptors were obtained from a woman older than 75 in good health. The CDR3 runs from the conserved cysteine through the conserved F or W. A D gene is named only where the DNA matches it firmly. Rows give clone size only sometimes, using once, few, many, or a class for an expanded clone.

TRBJ2-7	.	many	TRBV11-2	TGTGCCAGCAGCTTAGTAGAGTCCGGCTACGAGCAGTACTTC	CASSLVESGYEQYF
TRBJ2-4	TRBD2	.	TRBV7-2	TGTGCCAGCAGCCCAGGGGCTAGCGGGAGTGTGGCCAAAAACATTCAGTACTTC	CASSPGASGSVAKNIQYF
TRBJ2-5	TRBD1	many	TRBV5-1	TGCGCCAGCAGCTTGCGAGGGACAGACCAAGAGACCCAGTACTTC	CASSLRGTDQETQYF
TRBJ2-5	.	many	TRBV7-6	TGTGCCAGCAGCTTAGTTGGAGGGCCGAGGGAGACCCAGTACTTC	CASSLVGGPRETQYF
TRBJ2-5	.	.	TRBV3-1	TGTGCCAACAGCCAGGCAAGGGAGACCCAGTACTTC	CANSQARETQYF
TRBJ2-7	TRBD2	many	TRBV6-2/TRBV6-3	TGTGCCAGCAGTTTCCACCGGACTAGCGGGGCCACCTACGAGCAGTACTTC	CASSFHRTSGATYEQYF
TRBJ1-2	.	.	TRBV6-2/TRBV6-3	TGTGCCAGCAGTTTCTCAGGCCGGATTAACTATGGCTACACCTTC	CASSFSGRINYGYTF
TRBJ1-2	.	.	TRBV4-3	TGCGCCAGCAGCCGGCTGGGATCTCCGCTATCGGGTGGCTACACCTTC	CASSRLGSPLSGGYTF
TRBJ2-7	TRBD1	few	TRBV18	TGTGCCAGCTCAACCACAGGGGTTCACGAGCAGTACTTC	CASSTTGVHEQYF
TRBJ2-5	TRBD1	many	TRBV7-6	TGTGCCAGCAGCTTAGCGCTATTGACAGGGGGAGAGACCCAGTACTTC	CASSLALLTGGETQYF
TRBJ2-1	TRBD2	.	TRBV11-3	TGTGCCAGCGACGCGGGGGGGGACTACAATGAGCAGTTCTTC	CASDAGGDYNEQFF
TRBJ1-2	.	few	TRBV2	TGTACCAGCCAGGCAGGGAGAGGAAACTATGGCTACACCTTC	CTSQAGRGNYGYTF
TRBJ2-4	TRBD1	.	TRBV6-2/TRBV6-3	TGTGCCAGCAGATCAACAGGGGTAGCCAAAAACATTCAGTACTTC	CASRSTGVAKNIQYF
TRBJ1-2	TRBD1	many	TRBV6-4	TGTGCCAGCAATTGGACAGGGGGCTTCTCTGGCTACACCTTC	CASNWTGGFSGYTF
TRBJ1-4	.	many	TRBV27	TGTGCCAGCAGTTTAAGTCAGGGAAGAAGGACAACTAATGAAAAACTGTTTTTT	CASSLSQGRRTTNEKLFF
TRBJ1-5	.	many	TRBV7-2	TGTGCCAGCAGCTTAGCGGGCAGCCTGGGGCCCCAGCATTTT	CASSLAGSLGPQHF
TRBJ2-3	.	.	TRBV11-3	TGTGCCAGCAGCTTGGGGGCTCGGGGGCCGAACACAGATACGCAGTATTTT	CASSLGARGPNTDTQYF
TRBJ2-3	TRBD2	.	TRBV10-3	TGTGCCATCAGTGAATTGGGACTACCCACAGATACGCAGTATTTT	CAISELGLPTDTQYF
TRBJ2-7	.	.	TRBV9	TGTGCCAGCAGTACCTTTTGGGGCGAGCAGTACTTC	CASSTFWGEQYF
TRBJ2-2	TRBD2	.	TRBV15	TGTGCCACCAGCAGGTCGCTTAGCGGGGTTACCGGCGGGGAGCTGTTTTTT	CATSRSLSGVTGGELFF
TRBJ2-4	.	many	TRBV5-1	TGCGCCAGCAGCTCTCCGGGACCTAAAAACATTCAGTACTTC	CASSSPGPKNIQYF
TRBJ2-7	TRBD1	many	TRBV28	TGTGCCAGCAGCGGGACCGGGACAGTCTCCTACGAGCAGTACTTC	CASSGTGTVSYEQYF
TRBJ1-5	.	.	TRBV4-1	TGCGCCAGCAGCCCGGGGTTTACAGGGTTGGGTCAGCCCCAGCATTTT	CASSPGFTGLGQPQHF
TRBJ1-2	.	many	TRBV29-1	TGCAGCGTTGAAGACAGGGTAGAGGGCTACACCTTC	CSVEDRVEGYTF
TRBJ1-6	.	.	TRBV7-2	TGTGCCAGCAGCTCCCTTTCGGTTTCACCCCTCCACTTT	CASSSLSVSPLHF
TRBJ1-4	.	few	TRBV2	TGTGCCAGCAGTAGGAGGGGAGGGGAAAAACTGTTTTTT	CASSRRGGEKLFF
TRBJ2-6	.	many	TRBV3-1	TGTGCCAGCAGCCAAGTTGGTGGGGCCAACGTCCTGACTTTC	CASSQVGGANVLTF
TRBJ2-5	TRBD1	many	TRBV12-3/TRBV12-4	TGTGCCAGCAGTTTAGGGGACAGGCATCAAGAGACCCAGTACTTC	CASSLGDRHQETQYF
TRBJ1-2	.	few	TRBV19	TGTGCCAGTAGTACAACCAGGGCGGGGAGCTACACCTTC	CASSTTRAGSYTF
TRBJ2-2	TRBD1	.	TRBV7-2	TGTGCCAGCAGCTTACGGACAGGGAGGACCGGGGAGCTGTTTTTT	CASSLRTGRTGELFF
TRBJ2-1	.	.	TRBV11-3	TGTGCCAGCAGTTCTAGTACAGGGCCATCTGAGCAGTTCTTC	CASSSSTGPSEQFF
TRBJ1-2	TRBD1	many	TRBV7-2	TGTGCCAGCAGCTCGAAGGGGGCGAACTATGGCTACACCTTC	CASSSKGANYGYTF
TRBJ2-3	.	many	TRBV12-5	TGTGCTAGTGGTTTGCTAGAAGTAGACAGAACTAGCACAGATACGCAGTATTTT	CASGLLEVDRTSTDTQYF
TRBJ2-3	TRBD1	once	TRBV12-3/TRBV12-4	TGTGCCAGCAGGCGAACAGGGGTGGGCGCAGATACGCAGTATTTT	CASRRTGVGADTQYF
TRBJ2-7	.	.	TRBV2	TGTGCCAGCAGTCAAGGGGGGCGGGGGACAGTCTACGAGCAGTACTTC	CASSQGGRGTVYEQYF
TRBJ2-5	.	many	TRBV29-1	TGCAGCTCGTATGGACAGCAAGAGACCCAGTACTTC	CSSYGQQETQYF
TRBJ2-3	TRBD2	many	TRBV7-2	TGTGCCAGCAGCCCGCATCCGGGTAGCGGGGGGGGCACAGATACGCAGTATTTT	CASSPHPGSGGGTDTQYF
TRBJ1-5	.	many	TRBV20-1	TGCAGTGCCAAGCAGCACTTAGATCAGCCCCAGCATTTT	CSAKQHLDQPQHF
TRBJ2-7	.	.	TRBV4-1	TGCGCCAGCAGCCAAGGACACTACGAGCAGTACTTC	CASSQGHYEQYF
TRBJ2-5	.	many	TRBV7-2	TGTGCCAGCAGCTCCTTCGGACCCGGAGAGACCCAGTACTTC	CASSSFGPGETQYF
TRBJ2-3	.	many	TRBV5-1	TGCGCCAGCAGCTTGGGGAGGGGACCTAGCACAGATACGCAGTATTTT	CASSLGRGPSTDTQYF
TRBJ2-5	.	many	TRBV4-3	TGCGCCAGCAGCCAAGAAAGGAACCAAGAGACCCAGTACTTC	CASSQERNQETQYF
TRBJ2-1	TRBD2	.	TRBV11-1	TGTGCCAGCAGCTCACCTAGCGGGGGGGCACGAGAGACCCAGTTCTTC	CASSSPSGGARETQFF
TRBJ2-2	.	.	TRBV30	TGTGCCTGGATCGGAGGGACCGGGGAGCTGTTTTTT	CAWIGGTGELFF
TRBJ1-4	TRBD1	few	TRBV11-2	TGTGCCAGCAGCGGGAACAGGGGGCTAGCTGAAAAACTGTTTTTT	CASSGNRGLAEKLFF